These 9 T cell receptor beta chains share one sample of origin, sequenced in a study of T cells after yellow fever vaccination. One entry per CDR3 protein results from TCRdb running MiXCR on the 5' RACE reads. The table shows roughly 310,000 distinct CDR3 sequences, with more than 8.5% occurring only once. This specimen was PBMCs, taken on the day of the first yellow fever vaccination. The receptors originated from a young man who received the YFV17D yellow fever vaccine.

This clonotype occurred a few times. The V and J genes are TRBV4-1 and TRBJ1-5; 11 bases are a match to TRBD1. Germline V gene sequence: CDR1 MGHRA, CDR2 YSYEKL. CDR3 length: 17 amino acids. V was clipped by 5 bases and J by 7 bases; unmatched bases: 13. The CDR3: CASSSRTGGAGGQPQHF. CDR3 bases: TGCGCCAGCAGCTCCAGGACAGGGGGCGCGGGCGGCCAGCCCCAGCATTTT.

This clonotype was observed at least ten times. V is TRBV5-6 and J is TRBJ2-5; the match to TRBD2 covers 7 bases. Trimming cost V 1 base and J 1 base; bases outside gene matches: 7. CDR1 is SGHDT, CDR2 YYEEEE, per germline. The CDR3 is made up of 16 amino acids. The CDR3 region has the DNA TGTGCCAGCAGCTTGATTGGGGGGGGGATCCAAGAGACCCAGTACTTC. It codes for CASSLIGGGIQETQYF.

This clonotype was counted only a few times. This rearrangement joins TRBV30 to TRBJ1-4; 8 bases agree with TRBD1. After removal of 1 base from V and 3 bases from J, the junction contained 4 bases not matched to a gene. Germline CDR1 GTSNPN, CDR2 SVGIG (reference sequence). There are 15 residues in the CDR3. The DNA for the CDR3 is TGTGCCTGGAGTGGCAGGGGGCTGCCTAATGAAAAACTGTTTTTT. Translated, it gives CAWSGRGLPNEKLFF.

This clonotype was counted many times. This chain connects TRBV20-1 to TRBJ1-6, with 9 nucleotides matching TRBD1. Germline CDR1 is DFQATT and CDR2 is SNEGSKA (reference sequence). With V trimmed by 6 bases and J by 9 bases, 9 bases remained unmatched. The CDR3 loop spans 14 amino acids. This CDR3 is CSAPGQGESSPLHF. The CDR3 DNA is TGCAGTGCACCGGGACAGGGAGAAAGTTCACCCCTCCACTTT.

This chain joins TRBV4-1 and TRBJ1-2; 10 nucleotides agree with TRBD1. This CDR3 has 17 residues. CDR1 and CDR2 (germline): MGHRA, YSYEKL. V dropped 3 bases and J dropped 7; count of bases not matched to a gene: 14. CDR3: CASSHPRAGQGFGGYTF. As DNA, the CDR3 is TGCGCCAGCAGCCACCCCCGGGCGGGACAGGGGTTTGGTGGCTACACCTTC.

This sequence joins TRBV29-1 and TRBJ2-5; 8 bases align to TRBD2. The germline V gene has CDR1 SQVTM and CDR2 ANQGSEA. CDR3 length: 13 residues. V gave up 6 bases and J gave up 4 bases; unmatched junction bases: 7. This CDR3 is CSVLGGGIETQYF. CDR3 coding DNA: TGCAGCGTCCTCGGGGGGGGGATAGAGACCCAGTACTTC.

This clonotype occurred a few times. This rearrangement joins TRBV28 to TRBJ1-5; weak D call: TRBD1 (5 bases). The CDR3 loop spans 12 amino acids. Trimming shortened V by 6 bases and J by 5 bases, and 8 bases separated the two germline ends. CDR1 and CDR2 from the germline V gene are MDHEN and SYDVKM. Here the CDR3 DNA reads TGTGCCAGCAGGCTAGGGGATCAGCCCCAGCATTTT. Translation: CASRLGDQPQHF.

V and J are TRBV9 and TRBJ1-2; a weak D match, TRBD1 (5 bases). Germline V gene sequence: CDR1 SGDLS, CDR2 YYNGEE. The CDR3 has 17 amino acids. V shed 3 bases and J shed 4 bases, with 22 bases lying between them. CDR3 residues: CASSATNQGFPPYGYTF. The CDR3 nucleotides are TGTGCCAGCAGCGCGACGAATCAGGGTTTCCCTCCCTATGGCTACACCTTC. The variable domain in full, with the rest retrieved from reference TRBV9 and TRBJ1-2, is DSGVTQTPKHLITATGQRVTLRCSPRSGDLSVYWYQQSLDQGLQFLIQYYNGEERAKGNILERFSAQQFPDLHSELNLSSLELGDSALYFCASSATNQGFPPYGYTFGSGTRLTVV.

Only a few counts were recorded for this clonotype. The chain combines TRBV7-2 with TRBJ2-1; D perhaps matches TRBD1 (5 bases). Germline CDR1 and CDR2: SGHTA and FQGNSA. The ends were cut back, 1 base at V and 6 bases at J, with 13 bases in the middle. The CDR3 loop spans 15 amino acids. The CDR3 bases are TGTGCCAGCAGCTTAGTTGCCAGGGAACTCAATGAGCAGTTCTTC. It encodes CASSLVARELNEQFF.